The 10 T cell receptor beta chains given below trace back to one sample, sequenced in a study of blood T cell repertoires in COVID-19. The assay was immunoSEQ multiplex PCR, and TCRdb's table has in-frame clones only and misses some. The profile shows about 120,000 clones, around 90% of them singletons. The sequenced sample was peripheral blood. These receptors all stem from a woman aged 45-59 years with active or convalescent COVID-19.

This clone was observed once. The J gene is TRBJ1-2, the V gene TRBV29-1; D not resolved. Germline V gene sequence: CDR1 SQVTM, CDR2 ANQGSEA. V dropped 4 bases and J dropped 0 bases, with 3 bases sitting between them. The CDR3 is 11 amino acids. For the CDR3, the DNA is TGCAGCGTTGTATCTAACTATGGCTACACCTTC. As protein: CSVVSNYGYTF.

This chain uses TRBV29-1 with TRBJ2-7; 7 nucleotides line up with TRBD1. The V gene end was trimmed by 6 bases and the J gene end by 0 bases; junction bases not matched to a gene: 11. This CDR3 contains 15 residues. Germline CDR1 is SQVTM and CDR2 is ANQGSEA. The CDR3 spells CSVHTSGQHSYEQYF. In DNA, the CDR3 is TGCAGCGTCCACACCTCGGGACAGCACTCCTACGAGCAGTACTTC.

The chain carries TRBV7-2 and TRBJ2-3; a possible D gene is TRBD2 (5 bases). V was cut by 1 base and J by 2 bases, with 10 bases left in between. Germline CDR1 reads SGHTA; CDR2 reads FQGNSA. The length of the CDR3 is 15 residues. CDR3 bases: TGTGCCAGCAGCTTAGTCCCTAGCTACACAGATACGCAGTATTTT. The encoded protein is CASSLVPSYTDTQYF.

The rearrangement links TRBV4-3 to TRBJ2-6; D ambiguous. The CDR3 totals 16 residues. The V and J ends lost 0 bases and 1 base respectively, with 7 bases between them. Germline V gene sequence: CDR1 LGHNA, CDR2 YSLEER. CDR3 in amino acids: CASSQEWLSGANVLTF. For the CDR3, the DNA is TGCGCCAGCAGCCAAGAATGGCTGTCTGGGGCCAACGTCCTGACTTTC.

The chain carries TRBV15 and TRBJ1-5; TRBD1 agrees at 7 bases. The germline V gene has CDR1 LNHNV and CDR2 YYDKDF (reference sequence). The CDR3 consists of 15 residues. V lost 0 bases to trimming and J lost 4 bases; unmatched junction nucleotides: 3. This CDR3 is CATSRDPGGNQPQHF. The DNA for the CDR3 is TGTGCCACCAGCAGAGACCCAGGGGGGAATCAGCCCCAGCATTTT.

V gene TRBV11-2 combines with J gene TRBJ2-5; perhaps TRBD1 as D (5 bases). Germline values: CDR1 SGHAT, CDR2 FQNNGV. V lost 1 base, J lost 4 bases, and 19 bases lay in between. The CDR3 runs 17 residues. DNA for the CDR3: TGTGCCAGCAGCTTAGTAATGGGCCAGACAGAAGGAGAGACCCAGTACTTC. The encoded protein is CASSLVMGQTEGETQYF.

A few counts support this clone. The chain is built from TRBV15 and TRBJ1-5, with a tentative D call TRBD1 (5 bases). Germline CDR1 reads LNHNV; CDR2 reads YYDKDF (reference sequence). CDR3 size: 13 residues. The V end was cut by 0 bases, the J end by 11 bases, with 11 bases between. CDR3: CATSRDRGSAQHF. CDR3 bases: TGTGCCACCAGCAGAGATCGGGGGTCGGCCCAGCATTTT.

Comments on this clone: Mismatch with germline at one junction end may stem from a read error. The J gene is TRBJ1-5, the V gene TRBV7-2; 7 nucleotides agree with TRBD1. CDR1 and CDR2 (germline): SGHTA, FQGNSA. This CDR3 has 14 amino acids. DNA of the CDR3: TGTGCCAGCAGCTTACGACAGGGCAATCAGTCCCAGCATTTT. It encodes CASSLRQGNQSQHF.

J is TRBJ1-5 and V is TRBV7-8, with D maybe TRBD1 (5 bases). Germline CDR1 and CDR2: SGHVS and FQNEAQ. Trimming pared 1 base from V and 7 bases from J, leaving 14 bases between. This CDR3 region has 15 residues. CDR3 DNA sequence: TGTGCCAGCAGCTTAGGACAGAGCCGGGGGCAGCCCCAGCATTTT. Translation: CASSLGQSRGQPQHF.

Only one count was recorded for this clone. The chain joins TRBV6-2 or TRBV6-3 to TRBJ1-1; 7 nucleotides match TRBD1. The CDR3 totals 16 residues. V lost 6 bases and J lost 5; bases outside the gene matches: 15. Per the germline V gene, CDR1 is MNHEY and CDR2 is SVGEGT. CDR3 in amino acids: CASSAQFRGAGTEAFF. For the CDR3, the DNA is TGTGCCAGCAGCGCCCAATTCAGGGGGGCGGGGACTGAAGCTTTCTTT.